What follows are 23 T cell receptor beta chains derived from one specimen sequenced in a study of T cells after yellow fever vaccination. TCRdb passed the 5' RACE reads through MiXCR, listing each CDR3 protein once. The table records hundreds of thousands of distinct CDR3 sequences, approximately 12% of them present only once. This specimen was CD4+ T cells sorted from PBMCs, taken 15 days after the yellow fever booster vaccination. Receptor source: a man aged 18 to 30 who received the YFV17D yellow fever vaccine.

The gene calls are TRBV28 and TRBJ1-2, with 8 bases lining up with TRBD1. The germline V gene encodes CDR1 MDHEN and CDR2 SYDVKM. The ends lost 2 bases at V and 5 bases at J; junction bases unmatched: 4. This CDR3 comprises 14 residues. The CDR3 DNA reads TGTGCCAGCAGTTTACTGGACAGGGTATATGGCTACACCTTC. It yields the protein CASSLLDRVYGYTF.

There are a few counts of this clonotype. This chain connects TRBV29-1 to TRBJ2-7; the D gene is possibly TRBD2 (5 bases). The germline V gene encodes CDR1 SQVTM and CDR2 ANQGSEA. This CDR3 comprises 14 residues. V lost 3 bases and J lost 5, with 17 bases in between. The CDR3, as DNA: TGCAGCGTTGAGTGTTGGGAAGGGAGAGACGAGCAGTACGTC. Amino acid sequence: CSVECWEGRDEQYV.

This chain links TRBV15 with TRBJ2-3; the D gene is possibly TRBD1 (5 bases). The V end was cut by 0 bases, the J end by 4 bases, with 17 bases between. This CDR3 comprises 17 residues. The germline gives CDR1 LNHNV, CDR2 YYDKDF (reference sequence). The CDR3 DNA follows: TGTGCCACCAGCAGAGATCGACCAGGGTTGATGGCAGATACGCAGTATTTT. Translation: CATSRDRPGLMADTQYF.

This clonotype was detected a few times. The J gene is TRBJ1-4, the V gene TRBV15, with a possible D match to TRBD1 (5 bases). The V end lost 4 bases, the J end lost 6 bases, and 9 bases lay between the germline ends. Germline-derived CDR1 and CDR2 are LNHNV and YYDKDF (reference sequence). The CDR3 loop spans 13 amino acids. CDR3 region: CATSIGGDEKLFF. DNA for the CDR3: TGTGCCACCAGCATTGGGGGGGATGAAAAACTGTTTTTT.

The gene calls are TRBV7-9 and TRBJ1-6, with D hard to call. This CDR3 contains 15 residues. The V gene's germline CDR1 is SEHNR and CDR2 FQNEAQ (reference sequence). Deletions cut 2 bases from V and 8 bases from J, with 13 bases between. The CDR3 DNA reads as TGTGCCAGCAGCTTACGAGGAACGACGGATTCACCCCTCCACTTT. Its protein is CASSLRGTTDSPLHF. The full variable domain, its missing parts supplied by reference TRBV7-9 and TRBJ1-6, is DTGVSQNPRHKITKRGQNVTFRCDPISEHNRLYWYRQTLGQGPEFLTYFQNEAQLEKSRLLSDRFSAERPKGSFSTLEIQRTEQGDSAMYLCASSLRGTTDSPLHFGNGTRLTVT.

The chain employs TRBV6-5 and TRBJ2-6, with 10 nucleotides matching TRBD1. J was trimmed by 2 bases and V by 6 bases; bases with no gene match: 10. CDR1 is MNHEY, CDR2 SVGAGI, per germline. The CDR3 has 18 amino acids. The CDR3 bases are TGTGCCAGCAGGGATACGGGACAGGGGAGGCCTGGGGCCAACGTCCTGACTTTC. Protein sequence: CASRDTGQGRPGANVLTF.

Ten or more counts support this clonotype. The chain recombines TRBV12-3 or TRBV12-4 with TRBJ1-2, with 8 bases matching TRBD1. V trimming: 6 bases; J trimming: 9 bases; junction bases outside the gene matches: 15. The CDR3 runs 15 residues. The CDR3 DNA reads as TGTGCCAGCAGAGACCAGGGGGCGCGATCTATGAGCTACACCTTC. Its translation: CASRDQGARSMSYTF.

V is TRBV5-5 and J is TRBJ2-1; 10 bases map to TRBD2. V lost 0 bases to trimming and J lost 7 bases; unmatched junction nucleotides: 10. Germline V gives CDR1 SGHKS, CDR2 YYEKEE (reference sequence). This CDR3 contains 17 residues. The CDR3 loop is CASSLVSGGNLWNEQFF. As DNA, the CDR3 is TGTGCCAGCAGCTTGGTTAGCGGGGGGAACCTTTGGAATGAGCAGTTCTTC.

About this clonotype: A read error may produce the germline difference seen at one junction end. This chain links TRBV10-2 with TRBJ2-1; D is perhaps TRBD1 (6 bases). CDR1 is WSHSY, CDR2 SAAADI, per germline. CDR3 length: 14 amino acids. The CDR3 loop reads CASSESTRGNEQFF. Here the CDR3 DNA reads TGCGCCAGCAGCGAGTCTACTAGGGGGAATGAGCAGTTCTTC.

This clonotype was detected only a few times. The chain carries TRBV7-2 and TRBJ1-6, with 7 bases matching TRBD1. V shed 4 bases, J shed 14 bases, and the junction held 5 bases outside the gene matches. This CDR3 contains 12 residues. CDR1 and CDR2 from the germline V gene are SGHTA and FQGNSA. CDR3 in amino acids: CASSWDSRALHF. The CDR3, as DNA: TGTGCCAGCAGCTGGGACAGCCGAGCCCTCCACTTT.

This clonotype was detected a few times. DNA of the CDR3: TGTGCCAGCAGCTACGAAGGAGATACGCAGTATTTT. The encoded protein is CASSYEGDTQYF. This chain joins TRBV6-6 and TRBJ2-3, with unresolved D. V was cut by 6 bases and J by 5 bases, with 9 bases left in between. This CDR3 region has 12 residues. Germline loops: CDR1 MNHNY, CDR2 SVGAGI (reference sequence).

This clonotype was seen more than once but under ten times. The gene calls are TRBV5-1 and TRBJ1-2; D is unclear. V lost 0 bases and J 7 bases, leaving 10 bases between the germline ends. CDR1 and CDR2 (germline): SGHRS, YFSETQ. The CDR3 contains 13 residues. DNA of the CDR3: TGCGCCAGCAGCTTGGCCGGAGTTAGTGGCTACACCTTC. Translation gives CASSLAGVSGYTF.

The genes are TRBV6-5 and TRBJ2-3; perhaps TRBD2 as D (7 bases). This CDR3 is 17 amino acids long. V was pared by 0 bases and J by 2 bases, with 15 bases between. Germline CDR1 is MNHEY and CDR2 is SVGAGI. This CDR3 reads CASSYSRRGGNTDTQYF. DNA for the CDR3: TGTGCCAGCAGTTACTCGAGGAGGGGGGGGAACACAGATACGCAGTATTTT.

The J gene is TRBJ2-3, the V gene TRBV20-1, with 8 bases that match TRBD1. CDR3 length: 13 amino acids. J gave up 5 bases and V 3 bases, and 4 bases lay outside the gene matches. CDR1 and CDR2 (germline): DFQATT, SNEGSKA (reference sequence). For the CDR3, the DNA is TGCAGTGCTAGCGTACAGGGGGAAGATACGCAGTATTTT. Its protein product is CSASVQGEDTQYF.

This CDR3 is CASSEGSGAQGIQYF. CDR3 DNA sequence: TGTGCCAGCAGTGAAGGTTCGGGGGCGCAGGGCATTCAGTACTTC. The genes are TRBV6-1 and TRBJ2-4; the D call may be TRBD1 or TRBD2 (6 bases each). Germline V gene sequence: CDR1 MNHNS, CDR2 SASEGT. V was shortened by 1 base and J by 9 bases, with 16 bases between the two germline ends. The CDR3 length is 15 residues.

The rearrangement joins TRBV18 to TRBJ2-3, with D perhaps being TRBD1 or TRBD2 (6 bases each). Germline loops: CDR1 KGHSH, CDR2 LQKENI. V was shortened by 3 bases and J by 5 bases, with 15 bases between the two germline ends. This CDR3 spans 15 amino acids. In DNA, the CDR3 is TGTGCCAGCTCACCTCCTCCGGGGGCCGGAGATACGCAGTATTTT. It yields the protein CASSPPPGAGDTQYF.

This clonotype was seen a handful of times. V is TRBV4-1 and J is TRBJ2-3; unclear D gene. The CDR3 has 15 residues. The ends were cut back, 0 bases at V and 6 bases at J, with 13 bases in the middle. Germline CDR1 and CDR2: MGHRA and YSYEKL. CDR3 in amino acids: CASSQEGVWSDTQYF. In nucleotides, the CDR3 is TGCGCCAGCAGCCAAGAAGGCGTCTGGTCTGATACGCAGTATTTT.

Many counts were recorded for this clonotype. This chain uses TRBV4-2 with TRBJ2-5; 11 bases agree with TRBD2. The CDR3 is 17 amino acids. The V segment lost 4 bases and the J segment 4 bases; nucleotides outside the gene matches: 11. The germline V gene encodes CDR1 LGHNA and CDR2 YNFKEQ. The CDR3 sequence: CASSLRGPTSGVETQYF. In DNA, the CDR3 is TGTGCCAGCAGCCTCCGTGGACCGACTAGCGGGGTAGAGACCCAGTACTTC.

This clonotype has more than one count but fewer than ten. This chain connects TRBV4-2 to TRBJ2-7; 7 nucleotides line up with TRBD1. The V gene end was trimmed by 1 base and the J gene end by 1 base; junction bases not matched to a gene: 1. Per the germline V gene, CDR1 is LGHNA and CDR2 is YNFKEQ. This CDR3 has 14 amino acids. The CDR3 nucleotides are TGTGCCAGCAGCCAAGGCAGGGGGTCCTACGAGCAGTACTTC. Residues: CASSQGRGSYEQYF.

The chain couples TRBV5-1 to TRBJ1-4, with D tentatively TRBD1 (5 bases). This CDR3 has 16 amino acids. CDR1 and CDR2 (germline): SGHRS, YFSETQ. With 4 bases removed from V and 8 bases from J, the gap between germline ends came to 21 bases. The CDR3 spells CASSLEGTHGGEKLFF. The DNA for the CDR3 is TGCGCCAGCAGCCTGGAGGGGACGCACGGTGGGGAAAAACTGTTTTTT. The whole variable domain, remainder taken from reference TRBV5-1 and TRBJ1-4, is KAGVTQTPRYLIKTRGQQVTLSCSPISGHRSVSWYQQTPGQGLQFLFEYFSETQRNKGNFPGRFSGRQFSNSRSEMNVSTLELGDSALYLCASSLEGTHGGEKLFFGSGTQLSVL.

The rearrangement joins TRBV9 to TRBJ1-1; D possibly corresponds to TRBD1 (5 bases). The germline V gene has CDR1 SGDLS and CDR2 YYNGEE. This CDR3 comprises 14 residues. The V and J ends lost 0 bases and 4 bases respectively, with 10 bases between them. The CDR3 sequence is CASSVDGAGTEAFF. In DNA form, the CDR3 reads TGTGCCAGCAGCGTAGACGGGGCGGGCACTGAAGCTTTCTTT. Supplemented by reference TRBV9 and TRBJ1-1, the full variable domain reads DSGVTQTPKHLITATGQRVTLRCSPRSGDLSVYWYQQSLDQGLQFLIQYYNGEERAKGNILERFSAQQFPDLHSELNLSSLELGDSALYFCASSVDGAGTEAFFGQGTRLTVV.

This rearrangement joins TRBV10-3 to TRBJ2-2; unclear D gene. From germline, CDR1 is ENHRY and CDR2 SYGVKD. CDR3 size: 15 residues. V shed 7 bases and J shed 8 bases, with 20 bases lying between them. The CDR3, as DNA: TGTGCCATCACCACAAACCCAGGATCGATTGGGGAGCTGTTTTTT. Translating it yields CAITTNPGSIGELFF.

This chain links TRBV19 with TRBJ1-2, with 8 bases lining up with TRBD1. The CDR3 runs 15 residues. Losses at the gene ends were 7 bases for V and 4 bases for J; bases not matched to a gene: 11. Germline lookup yields CDR1 LNHDA and CDR2 SQIVND (reference sequence). CDR3 loop: CASTKTGQGAYGYTF. The CDR3 DNA follows: TGTGCCAGTACCAAAACTGGACAGGGCGCCTATGGCTACACCTTC.